The rows below give T cell receptor beta chains drawn from one sample of a study. One entry per CDR3 protein results from TCRdb running MiXCR on the 5' RACE reads. Of about 50,000 distinct CDR3 sequences listed, roughly 30% are singletons. The sample consisted of naive CD4+ T cells sorted from blood. These receptors all come from a female donor with breast cancer. CDR3s include the opening cysteine and the closing phenylalanine or tryptophan. The order of the fields is D gene, clone size, J gene, V gene, CDR3 DNA, CDR3 protein. The D gene is left open where the match is weak. Part of the rows lack a size; the others show once, few, many or a class for expanded clones.

>NA|NA|TRBJ2-1|TRBV7-2
TGTGCCAGCAGCCTATTCAGGAATGAGCAGTTCTTC
CASSLFRNEQFF
>NA|few|TRBJ1-5|TRBV7-6
TGTGCCAGCAGCTTAGGGGGCAGGAATCAGCCCCAGCATTTT
CASSLGGRNQPQHF
>TRBD2|NA|TRBJ2-7|TRBV5-1
TGCGCCAGCAGCGCCGCTAGCGGGGGGTACGAGCAGTACTTC
CASSAASGGYEQYF
>TRBD1|few|TRBJ2-7|TRBV2
TGTGCCAGCAGGATCGGACAGGGAAGGACCTACGAGCAGTACTTC
CASRIGQGRTYEQYF
>NA|many|TRBJ2-5|TRBV20-1
TGCAGTGCTAATAGCGGAAGGGGGGAGACCCAGTACTTC
CSANSGRGETQYF
>TRBD2|many|TRBJ2-7|TRBV7-2
TGTGCCAGCAGCTTAGTAGCGGGAGCGAACGAGCAGTACTTC
CASSLVAGANEQYF
>NA|few|TRBJ1-3|TRBV12-3/TRBV12-4
TGTGCCAGCAGTTTAACACCAGGAAACACCATATATTTT
CASSLTPGNTIYF
>TRBD2|NA|TRBJ2-3|TRBV5-6
TGTGCCAGCAGCTCTGGGACTAGCGGCACAGATACGCAGTATTTT
CASSSGTSGTDTQYF
>NA|NA|TRBJ1-1|TRBV5-6
TGTGCCAGCAGCTTGATAGGGGGCACTGAAGCTTTCTTT
CASSLIGGTEAFF
>NA|NA|TRBJ2-5|TRBV4-3
TGCGCCAGCAGCCAAGAATCCAGGGCAGAGACCCAGTACTTC
CASSQESRAETQYF